This T cell receptor beta chain was obtained from a study of T cell changes during pregnancy in multiple sclerosis (dated by TCRdb to between 2018 and 2020). Context from the whole study: The study looked at changes in the T cell repertoire across pregnancy in women with multiple sclerosis.

The method was the immunoSEQ multiplex PCR assay. What TCRdb holds here is the immuneACCESS table cut down to in-frame rearrangements. Part of the clones is not present; checked against another copy, under half of the missing clones reflect an unresolved V gene, and the others are unexplained. The sample contains around 56,000 clones, 70% to 90% of them found a single time. Approximately 2% of the sample is held by the ten biggest clonotypes. The sample holds one count of this clone. Its cognate antigen has yet to be identified. Base-call qualities are not available, and no considerably larger clone is one nucleotide away. Trimming at the junction amounts to 0 bases on V and 5 bases on J, and the germline ends lie 11 bases apart. The CDR3 goes from the cysteine to the phenylalanine over 15 residues. CDR3 DNA only is kept here, 45 bases in frame from base 1. Reading the germline V gene gives CDR1 MGHRA and CDR2 YSYEKL.

The source material was peripheral blood, sampled after pregnancy. The clonotype comes from a female donor with multiple sclerosis, enrolled in a pregnancy study. The V and J genes are TRBV4-1 and TRBJ2-1; TRBD1 might be the D gene, on 6 matching bases. CDR3 reads: CASSQDNRANNEQFF. The DNA sequence follows: TGCGCCAGCAGCCAAGATAACAGGGCTAACAATGAGCAGTTCTTC.